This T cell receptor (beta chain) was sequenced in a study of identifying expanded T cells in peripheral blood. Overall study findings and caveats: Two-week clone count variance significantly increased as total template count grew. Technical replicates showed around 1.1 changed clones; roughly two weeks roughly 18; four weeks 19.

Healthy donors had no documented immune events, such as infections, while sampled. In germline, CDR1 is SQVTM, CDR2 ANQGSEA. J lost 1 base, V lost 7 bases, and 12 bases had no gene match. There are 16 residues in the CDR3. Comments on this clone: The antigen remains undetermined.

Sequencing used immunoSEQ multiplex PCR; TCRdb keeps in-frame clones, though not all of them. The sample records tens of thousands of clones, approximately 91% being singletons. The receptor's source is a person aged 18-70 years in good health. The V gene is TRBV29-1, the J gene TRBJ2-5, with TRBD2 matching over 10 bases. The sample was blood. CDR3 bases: TGCAGCGCCCTGAAGTCGACTAGCGGGCTCCAAGAGACCCAGTACTTC. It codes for CSALKSTSGLQETQYF.